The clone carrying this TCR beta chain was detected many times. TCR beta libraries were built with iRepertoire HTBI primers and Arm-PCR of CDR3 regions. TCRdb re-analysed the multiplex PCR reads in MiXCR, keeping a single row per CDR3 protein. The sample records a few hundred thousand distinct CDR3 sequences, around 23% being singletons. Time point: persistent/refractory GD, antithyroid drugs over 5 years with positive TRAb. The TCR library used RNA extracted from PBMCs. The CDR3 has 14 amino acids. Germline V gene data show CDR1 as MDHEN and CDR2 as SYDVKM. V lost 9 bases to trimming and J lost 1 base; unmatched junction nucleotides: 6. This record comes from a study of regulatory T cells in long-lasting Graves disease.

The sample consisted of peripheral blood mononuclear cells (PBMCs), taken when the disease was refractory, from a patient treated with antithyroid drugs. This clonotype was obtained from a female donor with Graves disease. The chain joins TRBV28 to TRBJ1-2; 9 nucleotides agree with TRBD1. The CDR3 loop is CASRPTGGNYGYTF. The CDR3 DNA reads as TGTGCCAGTCGACCGACAGGGGGTAACTATGGCTACACCTTC.